The entry that follows covers one TCR beta chain sequence. The record originates from a study of cytotoxic CD8 clonotypes in ibrutinib-treated CLL. Method: immunoSEQ multiplex PCR; TCRdb's copy keeps in-frame clones and lacks some. The sample has around 330,000 clones, about 64% seen once. This CDR3 contains 13 residues. The V gene's germline CDR1 is LNHDA and CDR2 SQIVND (reference sequence). The J segment lost 10 bases and the V segment lost 8 bases, leaving 7 bases of the junction unmatched. The gene calls are TRBV19 and TRBJ1-4; 10 bases match TRBD1. The clonotype was recovered from a human donor with chronic lymphocytic leukemia. This sample comprised PBMCs, obtained after 36 months of ibrutinib treatment. The CDR3, as DNA: TGTGCCAGTGCTGACAGGGGGCAAGTAAAACTGTTTTTT. This codes for CASADRGQVKLFF.